This T cell receptor (beta chain) was identified in a study of blood T cell repertoires in COVID-19. Study details: COVID-19 samples, acute and convalescent, were from the United States, Italy and Spain. Nucleic acid was either cDNA or gDNA, and it came from T cells, B-cell-depleted T cells, or PBMCs.

Sequenced by immunoSEQ multiplex PCR; TCRdb stores in-frame clones only, minus some. The sample includes tens of thousands of clones, around 87% of them seen just once. The source of this sequence is a woman aged 55-69 years with acute or convalescent COVID-19. The sample was peripheral blood.

The DNA for the CDR3 is TGCGCCAGCAGCTTTAGCGGGAGCCACAGCAATGAGCAGTTCTTC. The encoded protein is CASSFSGSHSNEQFF. V and J are TRBV5-1 and TRBJ2-1, with 9 bases lining up with TRBD2. The CDR3 contains 15 residues. The J segment lost 6 bases and the V segment lost 2 bases, leaving 6 bases of the junction unmatched. CDR1 and CDR2 (germline): SGHRS, YFSETQ.